This is a list of T cell receptor beta chains from one sample in a study of cytomegalovirus exposure and HLA in healthy donors. TCRdb keeps only in-frame clones here, not all; method: immunoSEQ multiplex PCR. The sample yields around 200,000 clones, around 81% seen once. Source material: PBMCs. The receptor set was obtained from a woman aged 45-65 years in good health and CMV-seropositive. CDR3s leave out the opening cysteine and the closing phenylalanine or tryptophan. Clone size is stated in some rows and not others, as once, few, many or a class when expanded.

clone_size v_call cdr3_length cdr3_aa
. TRBV19 13 ASSILPDRGYGYT
. TRBV30 15 AWRPGPGRGLTDTQY
. TRBV7-2 11 ASSLVMTGEQY
. TRBV5-4 12 ASSLEASRNEQF
few TRBV7-3 13 ASSLGSSYNSPLH
. TRBV2 12 ASSRTGGHYGYT
. TRBV2 10 ASSDRLYGYT
. TRBV7-9 13 SSSLGGVLGYEQY
. TRBV6-5 11 ASRGTGEGEQY
. TRBV10-3 12 AISGGLAGETQY
. TRBV7-2 11 ASSLLGFYEQY
few TRBV19 9 ASGQGLGQY
. TRBV5-1 12 ASSLSGAPYEQY
. TRBV4-2 13 ASSQAGQSNYGYT
. TRBV10-3 13 AISSGGGPTDTQY
. TRBV6-4 14 ASSDSRGENTGELF
. TRBV27 13 ASRLQGVPNQPQH
. TRBV6-6 12 ASSGSSLDSAQH
. TRBV5-1 12 ASKLAGPQETQY
. TRBV6-1 9 ASRSYNEQF
. TRBV18 13 ASSPQGARNTEAF
. TRBV7-9 14 ASSEPRTGENSPLH
once TRBV2 12 ASSEEGAVAEAF
. TRBV18 11 ASSPDRDTEAF
. TRBV4-1 14 ASSQGRISGNEKLF
. TRBV2 11 AIPGGGIYGYT
. TRBV5-1 12 ASSLAGQGTEAF
few TRBV15 15 ATSILWTGVTNEKLF
. TRBV28 13 ASSLGMTGPYEQY
. TRBV7-9 11 ASSLALRGGYT
. TRBV4-3 16 ASSQDLNRDRGTYGYT
. TRBV30 11 AWNRGNTGELF
. TRBV29-1 11 SVAAGGETEAF
. TRBV11-3 16 ASSPLVPVDRGNQPQH
. TRBV21-1 15 ASLPDRGCSYNSPLH
. TRBV27 13 ASSPPTSFDNEQF
. TRBV19 11 ASSTGVREKLF
. TRBV28 13 ASSPPGPYNSPLH
. TRBV4-1 13 ASSQGTGDFYEQY
. TRBV25-1 8 ASSDSTQY
. TRBV6-6 13 ASSFLLAGSYEQY
. TRBV6-5 12 ASSEDRGMNGYT
. TRBV20-1 9 SASEDFGAT
. TRBV27 12 ASSLSGAGWKQY
. TRBV29-1 13 SVPRAGAVTGELF
few TRBV4-1 14 ASSQSRQGINEKLF
. TRBV27 13 ASSLSSTFTGELF
. TRBV10-3 11 AISEGAHEKLF
. TRBV4-1 13 ASSQDFRGAEKLF